The 25 T cell receptor beta chains below all came from one sample that was sequenced in a study of blood T cell repertoires in COVID-19. The table came from immunoSEQ multiplex PCR; TCRdb's copy has only in-frame clones and leaves some out. The sample lists 75,000 to 100,000 clones; about 87% were seen once. Sequencing used peripheral blood. Receptors originate from a human donor in a cohort sampled during active COVID-19.

This chain connects TRBV19 to TRBJ2-3; 7 bases line up with TRBD2. The V gene end was trimmed by 3 bases and the J gene end by 4 bases; junction bases not matched to a gene: 10. CDR1 LNHDA and CDR2 SQIVND come from the germline V gene (reference sequence). The CDR3 runs 16 residues. The CDR3 DNA is TGTGCCAGTAGTATCCCCCCCGCGGGAGTGGCAGATACGCAGTATTTT. It is translated as CASSIPPAGVADTQYF.

The chain combines TRBV27 with TRBJ1-2, with D perhaps matching TRBD1 (6 bases). The CDR3 contains 15 residues. The V gene lost 0 bases and the J gene lost 7 bases, with 15 bases spanning the gap. Per germline, CDR1 MNHEY and CDR2 SMNVEV (reference sequence). CDR3 DNA: TGTGCCAGCAGTTTATCGGCACAGGGTTTGGTTGGCTACACCTTC. It specifies CASSLSAQGLVGYTF.

This clone was detected only once. V and J are TRBV19 and TRBJ2-5, with a possible D match to TRBD2 (5 bases). The CDR3 runs to 13 residues. Germline V gene lookup returns CDR1 LNHDA and CDR2 SQIVND (reference sequence). The V gene lost 4 bases and the J gene lost 5 bases, with 11 bases spanning the gap. The CDR3 is CASSNDSGETQYF. CDR3 nucleotides: TGTGCCAGTAGTAACGACTCGGGGGAGACCCAGTACTTC.

The chain couples TRBV25-1 to TRBJ2-3; D possibly corresponds to TRBD2 (5 bases). V lost 4 bases, J lost 0 bases, and 14 bases lay in between. This CDR3 spans 16 amino acids. Germline V gene data show CDR1 as MGHDK and CDR2 as SYGVNS. The chain's CDR3 is CASSVSSSSSTDTQYF. CDR3 sequence (DNA): TGTGCCAGCAGTGTTTCTAGCAGCTCCAGCACAGATACGCAGTATTTT.

CDR3 amino acids: CASSRPDGGTYEQYF. In DNA, the CDR3 is TGCGCCAGCAGCCGCCCTGATGGCGGCACCTACGAGCAGTACTTC. The chain combines TRBV5-1 with TRBJ2-7; D is uncertain. This CDR3 has 15 residues. V was cut by 4 bases and J by 2 bases, with 16 bases left in between. The germline V gene has CDR1 SGHRS and CDR2 YFSETQ.

This clone rates as medium-sized (0.01 to 0.1%). The rearrangement joins TRBV28 to TRBJ1-6, with D uncertain. Trimming removed 5 bases at V and 9 bases at J, with 17 bases between. The CDR3 runs to 15 residues. CDR1 and CDR2 from the germline V gene are MDHEN and SYDVKM. The CDR3 region is CASSQTSGSASPLHF. In DNA form, the CDR3 reads TGTGCCAGCAGTCAAACATCGGGGTCCGCTTCACCCCTCCACTTT.

The chain combines TRBV6-2 or TRBV6-3 with TRBJ1-1, with a weak D call TRBD1 (6 bases). Trimming left V 5 bases short and J 2 bases short, with 12 bases between. Per germline, CDR1 MNHEY and CDR2 SVGEGT. The CDR3 sequence is 14 residues long. DNA of the CDR3: TGTGCCAGCAGTACCCCGACAGGTAACACTGAAGCTTTCTTT. Its translation is CASSTPTGNTEAFF.

This clone was observed a handful of times. This chain uses TRBV4-2 with TRBJ1-2, with D possibly TRBD1 on 6 matching bases. V lost 0 bases and J 8 bases, leaving 10 bases between the germline ends. Germline CDR1 and CDR2: LGHNA and YNFKEQ. The CDR3 runs 13 residues. The CDR3 nucleotides read TGTGCCAGCAGCCAAGAACAGGGCCCGGGCTACACCTTC. As protein: CASSQEQGPGYTF.

The V and J genes are TRBV6-5 and TRBJ1-1, with TRBD1 identical over 8 bases. CDR3 size: 12 residues. J lost 8 bases, V lost 5 bases, and 4 bases had no gene match. Looked up from germline, CDR1 is MNHEY and CDR2 is SVGAGI. The CDR3 DNA follows: TGTGCCAGCAGTCTTCGACAGGGGGAAGCTTTCTTT. Translated: CASSLRQGEAFF.

This clone appeared once. Written as DNA, the CDR3 is TGTGCCAGCAGCTCAATAGCGGGAGGACGGGAGACCCAGTACTTC. Amino acids: CASSSIAGGRETQYF. This chain links TRBV7-3 with TRBJ2-5, with 10 bases lining up with TRBD2. Losses at the gene ends were 4 bases for V and 5 bases for J; bases not matched to a gene: 7. The germline V gene has CDR1 SGHTA and CDR2 FQGTGA. The CDR3 covers 15 residues.

This chain uses TRBV18 with TRBJ1-3; 9 bases agree with TRBD1. This CDR3 is 15 amino acids long. The junction had 8 bases not matched to a gene; V was cut back by 8 bases and J by 3 bases. Germline CDR1 KGHSH, CDR2 LQKENI. CDR3 sequence (DNA): TGTGCCAGCCAAATCACAGGGGGCAGTGGAAACACCATATATTTT. Its protein is CASQITGGSGNTIYF.

The chain has TRBV11-3 and TRBJ2-5, with D possibly TRBD1 on 5 matching bases. This CDR3 spans 14 amino acids. V lost 2 bases and J lost 5, with 12 bases in between. Per the germline V gene, CDR1 is SGHNT and CDR2 is YENEEA. In DNA form, the CDR3 reads TGTGCCAGCAGCTTAAGCAGGGCTACGGAGACCCAGTACTTC. This encodes CASSLSRATETQYF.

This chain joins TRBV23-1 and TRBJ1-2, with 10 bases lining up with TRBD1. TRBV23-1 is treated as an ORF (open reading frame) with a function not yet certain. V lost 2 bases, J lost 6 bases, and 15 bases stayed unmatched. This CDR3 is built from 18 residues. The CDR3 DNA follows: TGCGCCAGCAGTCAAAGGGGCCTACGGGACAGGGGTCTGGATGGCTACACCTTC. Amino acids: CASSQRGLRDRGLDGYTF.

The chain joins TRBV27 to TRBJ2-2, with 8 bases that match TRBD1. Germline V CDR1 and CDR2: MNHEY, SMNVEV (reference sequence). Unmatched junction bases numbered 3, after V lost 1 base and J lost 5 bases. This CDR3 spans 15 amino acids. CDR3 DNA: TGTGCCAGCAGTTTATATCAGGGGGCTACCGGGGAGCTGTTTTTT. As protein: CASSLYQGATGELFF.

The chain carries TRBV10-3 and TRBJ2-1; TRBD2 matches 13 bases. Germline CDR1 reads ENHRY; CDR2 reads SYGVKD. CDR3 length: 18 amino acids. Germline trimming cut 8 bases from V and 9 bases from J; bases unmatched to any gene: 19. The CDR3 DNA reads TGTGCCATCCGCCGAGGACTAGCGGGAGACAACGTGCCCACTGAGCAGTTCTTC. Its protein is CAIRRGLAGDNVPTEQFF.

The CDR3 region is CASSPFHNEQFF. Here the CDR3 DNA reads TGCGCCAGCAGCCCGTTTCACAATGAGCAGTTCTTC. This chain joins TRBV5-1 and TRBJ2-1; D not resolved. The V end lost 4 bases, the J end lost 5 bases, and 7 bases lay between the germline ends. The germline V gene has CDR1 SGHRS and CDR2 YFSETQ. The length of the CDR3 is 12 residues. Full variable domain (remainder filled in from reference TRBV5-1 and TRBJ2-1): KAGVTQTPRYLIKTRGQQVTLSCSPISGHRSVSWYQQTPGQGLQFLFEYFSETQRNKGNFPGRFSGRQFSNSRSEMNVSTLELGDSALYLCASSPFHNEQFFGPGTRLTVL.

The V call is TRBV4-1, the J call TRBJ2-5; TRBD2 agrees at 12 bases. This CDR3 spans 16 amino acids. Trimming cost V 4 bases and J 2 bases; bases outside gene matches: 5. Germline CDR1 and CDR2: MGHRA and YSYEKL. CDR3 amino acids: CASSLSLAGGQETQYF. In DNA, the CDR3 is TGCGCCAGCAGCCTTTCGCTAGCGGGAGGGCAAGAGACCCAGTACTTC.

The CDR3 reads CASSGEYDRGAPLHF. The CDR3 DNA sequence: TGTGCCAGCAGCGGAGAATATGACCGGGGGGCACCCCTCCACTTT. V is TRBV9 and J is TRBJ1-6, with a possible D match to TRBD1 (5 bases). In germline, CDR1 is SGDLS, CDR2 YYNGEE. The CDR3 has 15 residues. Trimming cost V 3 bases and J 11 bases, with 18 bases left between them. Full variable domain (missing parts from reference TRBV9 and TRBJ1-6): DSGVTQTPKHLITATGQRVTLRCSPRSGDLSVYWYQQSLDQGLQFLIQYYNGEERAKGNILERFSAQQFPDLHSELNLSSLELGDSALYFCASSGEYDRGAPLHFGNGTRLTVT.

V and J are TRBV19 and TRBJ2-7, with 10 bases fitting TRBD1. Germline CDR1 is LNHDA and CDR2 is SQIVND (reference sequence). With V trimmed by 5 bases and J by 2 bases, 6 bases remained unmatched. The CDR3 covers 15 residues. For the CDR3, the DNA is TGTGCCAGTAGTCTAGGACAGGGGGTTGCCTACGAGCAGTACTTC. Its protein is CASSLGQGVAYEQYF. Variable domain in full (rest from reference TRBV19 and TRBJ2-7): DGGITQSPKYLFRKEGQNVTLSCEQNLNHDAMYWYRQDPGQGLRLIYYSQIVNDFQKGDIAEGYSVSREKKESFPLTVTSAQKNPTAFYLCASSLGQGVAYEQYFGPGTRLTVT.

The gene calls are TRBV5-1 and TRBJ2-3, with 8 bases lining up with TRBD2. Trimming at V came to 4 bases and at J to 0 bases, leaving 13 bases not matched to a gene. Germline-derived CDR1 and CDR2 are SGHRS and YFSETQ. This CDR3 has 18 residues. CDR3 amino acids: CASSTGRASGSSTDTQYF. CDR3 nucleotide sequence: TGCGCCAGCAGCACGGGTAGGGCTAGCGGGTCCAGCACAGATACGCAGTATTTT.

This clone was observed a single time. V is TRBV11-2 and J is TRBJ1-1; D is ambiguous. The CDR3 covers 15 residues. V lost 1 base and J 0 bases, leaving 9 bases between the germline ends. The germline V gene encodes CDR1 SGHAT and CDR2 FQNNGV. Written as DNA, the CDR3 is TGTGCCAGCAGCTTAGGTCAGGTGATGAACACTGAAGCTTTCTTT. The encoded protein is CASSLGQVMNTEAFF.

The V and J genes are TRBV16 and TRBJ1-3; 7 bases are shared with TRBD1. Germline V gene data show CDR1 as KGHSY and CDR2 as FQNENV. The CDR3 loop spans 19 amino acids. The V segment lost 4 bases and the J segment 0 bases; nucleotides outside the gene matches: 15. CDR3 coding DNA: TGTGCCAGCAGCCTTATTAAGGGACAGCTTACCACCTCTGGAAACACCATATATTTT. Protein: CASSLIKGQLTTSGNTIYF.

The chain employs TRBV24-1 and TRBJ2-2, with D perhaps TRBD1 (6 bases). Trimming shortened V by 4 bases and J by 6 bases, and 14 bases separated the two germline ends. CDR3 length: 15 amino acids. Germline V CDR1 and CDR2: KGHDR, SFDVKD. This CDR3 reads CATSDRSGVPGELFF. The CDR3 coding sequence is TGTGCCACCAGTGACCGCTCAGGGGTTCCCGGGGAGCTGTTTTTT.

V and J are TRBV29-1 and TRBJ2-5; TRBD1 aligns across 10 bases. This CDR3 spans 16 amino acids. Germline V CDR1 and CDR2: SQVTM, ANQGSEA. V trimming: 7 bases; J trimming: 4 bases; junction bases outside the gene matches: 15. CDR3 in DNA: TGCAGCGCCTTCGACGGGGACAGGGGTTCGGGAGAGACCCAGTACTTC. Translated, it gives CSAFDGDRGSGETQYF.

V gene TRBV5-5 combines with J gene TRBJ1-1, with D possibly TRBD1 on 6 matching bases. The CDR3 runs to 16 residues. V shed 0 bases and J shed 0 bases, with 12 bases lying between them. Germline lookup yields CDR1 SGHKS and CDR2 YYEKEE (reference sequence). Here the CDR3 DNA reads TGTGCCAGCAGCTTGGCCGGACAGCTCATGAACACTGAAGCTTTCTTT. It codes for CASSLAGQLMNTEAFF.